The TCR beta chain described here comes from a study of T-cell reconstitution after alpha-beta-depleted transplantation in children. Whole-study findings and limits: T-cell counts and diversity at one year following transplant were attributed mainly to newly produced T cells. Reports say that about two months after transplant, the alpha-beta T cells came out of several hundred graft clones that had expanded.

Trimming cost V 8 bases and J 11 bases, with 20 bases left between them. The CDR3 is 13 residues long. Unique molecular identifiers were built into the TCRbeta library. TCRdb re-analysed the PCR reads in MiXCR, keeping a single row per CDR3 protein. The sample consists of roughly 66,000 distinct CDR3 sequences, just under 5% of them appearing once. To note about this clonotype: Its antigen is not known.

This specimen was PBMCs, mostly from graft donor cells, taken 180 days after TCRalphabeta/CD19-depleted stem cell transplant. The clonotype originates from a boy under three years old who had a stem cell transplant for acute myeloid leukemia, so the T cells may come from the graft donor. The chain has TRBV12-3 or TRBV12-4 and TRBJ2-3; weak D call: TRBD2 (6 bases). This CDR3 is CASGGTPLDMQYF. CDR3 bases: TGTGCCAGCGGAGGGACCCCTTTAGACATGCAGTATTTT.